The 7 T cell receptor beta chains given below trace back to one sample, sequenced in a study of cytomegalovirus exposure and HLA in healthy donors. The PCR contained 60 Vbeta and 13 Jbeta primers. Data came from immunoSEQ multiplex PCR; TCRdb stores just in-frame clones and leaves some out. The sample has more than 150,000 clones, 75% to 85% seen once. Sequenced: PBMCs. These receptors were taken from a woman in her twenties or thirties in good health and CMV-seropositive.

The V and J genes are TRBV28 and TRBJ1-5; TRBD1 agrees at 8 bases. With V trimmed by 7 bases and J by 2 bases, 10 bases remained unmatched. Germline V gives CDR1 MDHEN, CDR2 SYDVKM. The CDR3 is 16 amino acids. CDR3 sequence reads: CASTPRAGGGNQPQHF. The CDR3 nucleotides read TGTGCCAGCACTCCAAGGGCAGGGGGCGGCAATCAGCCCCAGCATTTT. Full variable domain (remainder filled in from reference TRBV28 and TRBJ1-5): DVKVTQSSRYLVKRTGEKVFLECVQDMDHENMFWYRQDPGLGLRLIYFSYDVKMKEKGDIPEGYSVSREKKERFSLILESASTNQTSMYLCASTPRAGGGNQPQHFGDGTRLSIL.

V and J are TRBV5-1 and TRBJ2-5; 12 bases fit TRBD2. Germline CDR1 and CDR2: SGHRS and YFSETQ. CDR3 length equals 16 residues. Losses at the gene ends were 4 bases for V and 5 bases for J; bases not matched to a gene: 9. As DNA, the CDR3 is TGCGCCAGCAGCCCCGCCCTAGCGGGGGGGCCGGAGACCCAGTACTTC. Translated: CASSPALAGGPETQYF.

This chain joins TRBV9 and TRBJ2-7, with TRBD1 identical over 7 bases. CDR1 and CDR2 (germline): SGDLS, YYNGEE. V trimming: 0 bases; J trimming: 2 bases; junction bases outside the gene matches: 5. This CDR3 region has 15 residues. The CDR3 coding sequence is TGTGCCAGCAGCGTAGCTCCCCAGGGGGCCTACGAGCAGTACTTC. Translating it yields CASSVAPQGAYEQYF.

This clone was counted a few times. The V and J genes are TRBV20-1 and TRBJ2-4; D is unclear. Germline-derived CDR1 and CDR2 are DFQATT and SNEGSKA (reference sequence). The CDR3 totals 11 residues. V was pared by 4 bases and J by 11 bases, with 12 bases between. Here the CDR3 DNA reads TGCAGTGCTATGGCCGATCGCCTTCAGTACTTC. Its protein is CSAMADRLQYF.

The chain has TRBV4-3 and TRBJ2-1, with a tentative D call TRBD2 (5 bases). Germline V gene lookup returns CDR1 LGHNA and CDR2 YSLEER. The ends were cut back, 4 bases at V and 1 base at J, with 5 bases in the middle. This CDR3 region has 13 residues. This chain's CDR3 is CASSPGSYNEQFF. The CDR3 region has the DNA TGCGCCAGCAGCCCGGGGTCCTACAATGAGCAGTTCTTC.

The chain uses TRBV13 and TRBJ1-3; D is unresolved. The V and J ends lost 3 bases and 4 bases respectively, with 13 bases between them. Looked up from germline, CDR1 is PRHDT and CDR2 is FYEKMQ (reference sequence). The CDR3 sequence is 15 residues long. The CDR3 DNA is TGTGCCAGCAGCTTTAATAGAGGGTCCGGAAACACCATATATTTT. This sequence encodes CASSFNRGSGNTIYF. The whole variable domain, filled in from reference TRBV13 and TRBJ1-3, reads AAGVIQSPRHLIKEKRETATLKCYPIPRHDTVYWYQQGPGQDPQFLISFYEKMQSDKGSIPDRFSAQQFSDYHSELNMSSLELGDSALYFCASSFNRGSGNTIYFGEGSWLTVV.

The chain employs TRBV7-2 and TRBJ1-4; 9 nucleotides match TRBD1. The CDR3 consists of 14 residues. Germline V gene data show CDR1 as SGHTA and CDR2 as FQGNSA. With 5 bases clipped from V and 6 bases from J, the junction kept 4 bases outside the gene matches. The CDR3 DNA is TGTGCCAGCAGCCCACAGGGGGCGGATGAAAAACTGTTTTTT. Translated: CASSPQGADEKLFF.